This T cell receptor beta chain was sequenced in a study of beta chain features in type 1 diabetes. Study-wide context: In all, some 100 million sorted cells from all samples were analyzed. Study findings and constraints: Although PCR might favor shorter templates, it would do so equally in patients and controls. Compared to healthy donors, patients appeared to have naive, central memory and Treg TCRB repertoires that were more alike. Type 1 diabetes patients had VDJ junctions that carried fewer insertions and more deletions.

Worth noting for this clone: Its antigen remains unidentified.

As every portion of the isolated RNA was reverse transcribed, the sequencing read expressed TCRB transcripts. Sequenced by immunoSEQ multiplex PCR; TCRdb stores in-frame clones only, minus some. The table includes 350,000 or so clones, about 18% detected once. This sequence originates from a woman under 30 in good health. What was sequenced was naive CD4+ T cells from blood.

CDR3 coding DNA: TGTGCCAGCAGCCAATTAATCCATGGCTACACCTTC. Its translation is CASSQLIHGYTF. The V gene is TRBV14, the J gene TRBJ1-2; D gene uncertain. The CDR3 has 12 amino acids. Trimming cost V 2 bases and J 6 bases, with 7 bases left between them. Germline loops: CDR1 SGHDN, CDR2 FVKESK.